This T cell receptor (beta chain) was sequenced during a study of blood T cell repertoires in COVID-19. Study information: T cells, B-cell-depleted T cells, or PBMCs supplied cDNA or gDNA.

Original data processing: Amplification of reference gene primers provided the estimated nucleated cell counts. The protocol was immunoSEQ multiplex PCR, while the TCRdb copy is restricted to in-frame clones and leaves out a portion. V and J calls plus clone size are reproduced from that table; the DNA served to infer D and trimming. The sample has under 350,000 clones, around 92% seen once. The participants were between about 18 and 90 years old and came from under 25 US areas. Cohort 3 donors counted as recovered after two negative PCRs, clearance, or resolved symptoms. V trimming: 1 base; J trimming: 4 bases; junction bases outside the gene matches: 0. Per germline, CDR1 KGHSY and CDR2 FQNENV. This CDR3 spans 14 amino acids.

Sequencing was done on a sample of PBMCs or T cells enriched from blood (not recorded which). This clonotype originated in a woman in her sixties who had recovered from COVID-19. V gene TRBV16 combines with J gene TRBJ2-1; 8 bases align to TRBD1. The CDR3 nucleotides read TGTGCCAGCAGCCAATACAGGGGGTACAATGAGCAGTTCTTC. This codes for CASSQYRGYNEQFF.